The 10 T cell receptor beta chains reported below all come from one sample, sequenced in a study of T cells in Graves' hyperthyroidism and ophthalmopathy. Amplified TCR beta CDR3 regions derived from RNA transcripts. Primed by the HTBI set, a first-round RT-PCR was run on the TCR CDR3. TCRdb passed the multiplex PCR reads through MiXCR, listing each CDR3 protein once. The data contain around 250,000 distinct CDR3 sequences, about 24% of them singletons. Sequencing was carried out using blood. The receptors were gathered from a woman between 35 and 50 years old with Graves' ophthalmopathy.

Many counts were recorded for this clonotype. The CDR3: CASSLLKGEQYF. DNA of the CDR3: TGTGCCAGCAGCCTCCTTAAGGGCGAGCAGTACTTC. The chain is built from TRBV3-1 and TRBJ2-7; D gene ambiguous. The CDR3 is made up of 12 amino acids. Germline CDR1 and CDR2: LGHDT and YNNKEL (reference sequence). V shed 4 bases and J shed 6 bases, with 10 bases lying between them.

V and J are TRBV20-1 and TRBJ2-7; 8 nucleotides line up with TRBD1. V gave up 0 bases and J gave up 6 bases; unmatched junction bases: 7. Per the germline V gene, CDR1 is DFQATT and CDR2 is SNEGSKA (reference sequence). The CDR3 has 14 amino acids. The CDR3 bases are TGCAGTGCTAGAGATTTTGACAGGGGATCCGAGCAGTACTTC. Encoded protein: CSARDFDRGSEQYF.

This clonotype has ten or more counts. With a much larger clone just one base away, this may be a read error. CDR3 sequence: CASTAAYEQYF. Here the CDR3 DNA reads TGTGCCAGCACGGCGGCCTACGAGCAGTACTTC. V is TRBV6-5 and J is TRBJ2-7; D gene ambiguous. Trimming took off 7 bases at V and 2 bases at J, with 6 bases between the two ends. The CDR3 runs 11 residues. Per germline, CDR1 MNHEY and CDR2 SVGAGI.

This clonotype came up many times. The V call is TRBV24-1, the J call TRBJ2-5; 9 bases line up with TRBD1. After removal of 5 bases from V and 5 bases from J, the junction contained 14 bases not matched to a gene. There are 17 residues in the CDR3. Germline CDR1 and CDR2: KGHDR and SFDVKD. In nucleotides, the CDR3 is TGTGCCACCAGTGCCTCACAACCTCCCGACAGGGGGGAGACCCAGTACTTC. Residues: CATSASQPPDRGETQYF.

This clonotype appeared many times. The V and J genes are TRBV6-5 and TRBJ2-5, with a weak D call TRBD2 (5 bases). The CDR3 loop spans 15 amino acids. Germline loops: CDR1 MNHEY, CDR2 SVGAGI. V lost 0 bases, J lost 2 bases, and 10 bases lay in between. The CDR3 region is CASSYSLREQETQYF. The CDR3 bases are TGTGCCAGCAGTTACTCCCTAAGGGAGCAAGAGACCCAGTACTTC.

In its sample, this clonotype was seen many times. V is TRBV7-2 and J is TRBJ2-7, with TRBD2 matching 9 bases. Trimming at V came to 7 bases and at J to 7 bases, leaving 14 bases not matched to a gene. In germline, CDR1 is SGHTA, CDR2 FQGNSA. The CDR3 sequence is 15 residues long. The CDR3 DNA sequence: TGTGCCAGCACCCCCGTGGTAGCGGGAGTAGGTGAGCAGTACTTC. Amino acid sequence: CASTPVVAGVGEQYF.

The sample holds many counts of this clonotype. The chain is built from TRBV27 and TRBJ2-7; TRBD2 matches 10 bases. The CDR3 length is 15 residues. Trimming cost V 1 base and J 6 bases; bases outside gene matches: 6. CDR1 is MNHEY and CDR2 is SMNVEV in the germline V gene (reference sequence). CDR3 DNA: TGTGCCAGCAGTTTATTTGCTAGCGGGAGCTCCGAGCAGTACTTC. As protein: CASSLFASGSSEQYF.

The genes are TRBV6-1 and TRBJ1-5; possible D gene TRBD1, 6 bases. The CDR3 sequence is 15 residues long. V was clipped by 6 bases and J by 0 bases, with 12 bases between them. Germline CDR1 is MNHNS and CDR2 is SASEGT. The CDR3 nucleotides read TGTGCCAGCAGGTGGACAGCAAATAGCAATCAGCCCCAGCATTTT. Translating it yields CASRWTANSNQPQHF.

The rearrangement joins TRBV20-1 to TRBJ2-7; a possible D gene is TRBD2 (5 bases). Trimming removed 5 bases from V and 0 bases from J, with 11 bases in between. CDR1 is DFQATT, CDR2 SNEGSKA, per germline (reference sequence). The CDR3 sequence is 13 residues long. The CDR3 sequence: CSAQPAVSYEQYF. CDR3 DNA sequence: TGCAGTGCTCAACCAGCGGTCTCCTACGAGCAGTACTTC.

This clonotype appeared many times. The genes are TRBV28 and TRBJ1-3, with D uncertain. Per germline, CDR1 MDHEN and CDR2 SYDVKM. V lost 4 bases to trimming and J lost 2 bases, with 15 bases between them. This CDR3 has 16 residues. CDR3 loop: CASSSPPGRAGNTIYF. The CDR3 nucleotides are TGTGCCAGCAGTTCACCCCCGGGGAGGGCTGGAAACACCATATATTTT.